A selection of T cell receptor beta chains follows, all from one sample in a study of T cells after yellow fever vaccination. Via MiXCR, TCRdb re-called the 5' RACE reads, giving one row per CDR3 protein. The sample carries 280,000 or so distinct CDR3 sequences, less than 9.5% recorded once. Specimen: CD4+ T cells sorted from PBMCs, collected 5 days after the yellow fever booster vaccination. The receptors here all came from a man between 18 and 29 years old who received the YFV17D yellow fever vaccine. The CDR3 runs from the conserved cysteine through the conserved F or W.

v_call: TRBV12-3/TRBV12-4; cdr3_length: 14; j_call: TRBJ2-5; cdr3_aa: CASSPFGGEETQYF
v_call: TRBV18; cdr3_length: 13; j_call: TRBJ1-5; cdr3_aa: CASSPMEDQPQHF
v_call: TRBV5-1; cdr3_length: 15; j_call: TRBJ1-4; cdr3_aa: CASSLAPQNDEKLFF
v_call: TRBV20-1; cdr3_length: 13; j_call: TRBJ1-1; cdr3_aa: CSARARPFAEAFF
v_call: TRBV24-1; cdr3_length: 14; j_call: TRBJ1-2; cdr3_aa: CATSDRTRQDGYTF
v_call: TRBV10-3; cdr3_length: 13; j_call: TRBJ1-3; cdr3_aa: CAISRDTGNTIYF
v_call: TRBV20-1; cdr3_length: 12; j_call: TRBJ2-5; cdr3_aa: CSARGFQETQYF
v_call: TRBV4-3; cdr3_length: 14; j_call: TRBJ2-4; cdr3_aa: CASSQPGNKNIQYF
v_call: TRBV5-1; cdr3_length: 14; j_call: TRBJ2-2; cdr3_aa: CASGKGLNTGELFF
v_call: TRBV7-2; cdr3_length: 14; j_call: TRBJ2-1; cdr3_aa: CASSFLQGDNEQFF
v_call: TRBV2; cdr3_length: 14; j_call: TRBJ2-7; cdr3_aa: CASSARTSGYEQYF
v_call: TRBV20-1; cdr3_length: 14; j_call: TRBJ2-5; cdr3_aa: CSAGWTGQLETQYF
v_call: TRBV7-9; cdr3_length: 14; j_call: TRBJ2-3; cdr3_aa: CASSREAGSFGQYF
v_call: TRBV4-2; cdr3_length: 18; j_call: TRBJ2-5; cdr3_aa: CASSQVGLAGGVQETQYF
v_call: TRBV4-1; cdr3_length: 13; j_call: TRBJ1-3; cdr3_aa: CASSQVDRNTIYF
v_call: TRBV7-2; cdr3_length: 14; j_call: TRBJ1-5; cdr3_aa: CASSLILRGQPQHF
v_call: TRBV11-2; cdr3_length: 15; j_call: TRBJ2-3; cdr3_aa: CASSLGGTRTDTQYF
v_call: TRBV30; cdr3_length: 12; j_call: TRBJ2-3; cdr3_aa: CAWTEGRDTQYF
v_call: TRBV7-9; cdr3_length: 14; j_call: TRBJ2-5; cdr3_aa: CASSLGQGDQTQYF
v_call: TRBV6-6; cdr3_length: 11; j_call: TRBJ1-6; cdr3_aa: CASSSSSPLHF
v_call: TRBV10-2; cdr3_length: 15; j_call: TRBJ2-3; cdr3_aa: CASSESRAVVGTQYF
v_call: TRBV28; cdr3_length: 18; j_call: TRBJ1-5; cdr3_aa: CASSFGRYASVVNQPQHF
v_call: TRBV27; cdr3_length: 15; j_call: TRBJ1-1; cdr3_aa: CASSFSFYRNTEAFF
v_call: TRBV30; cdr3_length: 14; j_call: TRBJ1-1; cdr3_aa: CAWARGGAFAEAFF
v_call: TRBV19; cdr3_length: 15; j_call: TRBJ2-3; cdr3_aa: CASSIQGSSTDTQYF
v_call: TRBV5-1; cdr3_length: 13; j_call: TRBJ2-7; cdr3_aa: CASSYGQSYEQYF
v_call: TRBV12-3/TRBV12-4; cdr3_length: 13; j_call: TRBJ1-1; cdr3_aa: CASSFSRNTEAFF
v_call: TRBV6-1; cdr3_length: 13; j_call: TRBJ1-5; cdr3_aa: CASSEVRKGYQHF
v_call: TRBV27; cdr3_length: 14; j_call: TRBJ2-3; cdr3_aa: CASSLWTGVGTQYF
v_call: TRBV18; cdr3_length: 15; j_call: TRBJ1-5; cdr3_aa: CASSPLQGFNQPQHF
v_call: TRBV5-1; cdr3_length: 14; j_call: TRBJ1-1; cdr3_aa: CASSGEGRLTEAFF
v_call: TRBV10-3; cdr3_length: 16; j_call: TRBJ1-5; cdr3_aa: CAISESRGNSNQPQHF
v_call: TRBV30; cdr3_length: 12; j_call: TRBJ1-1; cdr3_aa: CAFTPWIGEAFF
v_call: TRBV12-3/TRBV12-4; cdr3_length: 15; j_call: TRBJ1-6; cdr3_aa: CASSTQGAYNSPLHF
v_call: TRBV5-4; cdr3_length: 14; j_call: TRBJ2-7; cdr3_aa: CASSSGLLAYEQYF
v_call: TRBV7-3; cdr3_length: 12; j_call: TRBJ2-3; cdr3_aa: CASSFGQGTQYF
v_call: TRBV30; cdr3_length: 16; j_call: TRBJ1-4; cdr3_aa: CAWIPGQRISNEKLFF
v_call: TRBV5-1; cdr3_length: 13; j_call: TRBJ1-4; cdr3_aa: CASSSTRVEKLFF
v_call: TRBV3-1; cdr3_length: 15; j_call: TRBJ1-1; cdr3_aa: CASSRSTGMNTEAFF
v_call: TRBV12-5; cdr3_length: 14; j_call: TRBJ2-1; cdr3_aa: CASGLVISYNEQFF
v_call: TRBV18; cdr3_length: 14; j_call: TRBJ2-3; cdr3_aa: CASSNRGLTDTQYF
v_call: TRBV3-1; cdr3_length: 18; j_call: TRBJ2-7; cdr3_aa: CASSPLAAGTGNPYEQYF
v_call: TRBV20-1; cdr3_length: 12; j_call: TRBJ2-5; cdr3_aa: CSARANPETQYF